This T cell receptor (beta chain) was sequenced for a study of STAT5B mutations in CD4+ large granular lymphocyte leukemia. Whole-study results and caveats: Compared with healthy controls (2/35), patient top clones favored TRBV06 (8/27).

The method was immunoSEQ multiplex PCR; TCRdb's version includes in-frame clones alone and lacks a portion of them. The repertoire includes roughly 40,000 clones, about four fifths of them detected once, and about 3.8% sits in the top ten. Comment on this clone: What it recognizes is unknown.

V was cut by 6 bases and J by 6 bases, with 18 bases left in between. Germline V gives CDR1 SQVTM, CDR2 ANQGSEA. The CDR3 has 14 amino acids. J is TRBJ2-1 and V is TRBV29-1; D remains unclear. The TCR originated in a human donor in good health. Material for sequencing was CD4+ T cells from blood buffy coats. The CDR3 nucleotides read TGCAGCGTCCAGACTGAGCTTCGTCCCAATGAGCAGTTCTTC. Residues: CSVQTELRPNEQFF.